One sample yielded the 13 T cell receptor beta chains listed below, sequenced in a study of technical replicates of blood from a handful of donors. Sequencing used immunoSEQ multiplex PCR; TCRdb keeps in-frame clones, though not all of them. The data hold some 80,000 clones, with 75% to 95% observed a single time. The source material was T cells isolated from PBMCs. The receptor set was obtained from a human donor in good health.

The chain has TRBV19 and TRBJ1-5, with D unresolved. The CDR3 consists of 14 residues. Germline V gene lookup returns CDR1 LNHDA and CDR2 SQIVND (reference sequence). V shed 1 base and J shed 0 bases, with 4 bases lying between them. CDR3 protein: CASSIANSNQPQHF. CDR3 DNA sequence: TGTGCCAGTAGTATAGCTAATAGCAATCAGCCCCAGCATTTT.

The chain employs TRBV5-4 and TRBJ2-7; D perhaps matches TRBD1 (6 bases). Germline CDR1 SGHNT, CDR2 YYREEE (reference sequence). The CDR3 extends over 16 amino acids. The V gene lost 1 base and the J gene lost 0 bases, with 14 bases spanning the gap. The CDR3 DNA reads TGTGCCAGCAGCTTGCTATATCGGGACAACTCCTACGAGCAGTACTTC. Its translation is CASSLLYRDNSYEQYF.

The chain couples TRBV5-1 to TRBJ2-5; 8 nucleotides agree with TRBD1. The V gene's germline CDR1 is SGHRS and CDR2 YFSETQ. Trimming removed 4 bases from V and 2 bases from J; junction bases left unmatched: 4. The CDR3 runs to 14 residues. In DNA form, the CDR3 reads TGCGCCAGCAGCCTGGGACAGGTACAAGAGACCCAGTACTTC. Protein sequence: CASSLGQVQETQYF.

J is TRBJ2-1 and V is TRBV6-5; the match to TRBD2 covers 8 bases. Unmatched junction bases numbered 10, after V lost 7 bases and J lost 5 bases. Germline V gives CDR1 MNHEY, CDR2 SVGAGI. This CDR3 contains 15 residues. The CDR3 spells CASTKGTSGHNEQFF. The CDR3, as DNA: TGTGCCAGCACCAAGGGGACTAGTGGCCACAATGAGCAGTTCTTC.

CDR3 amino acids: CASRTGPGDTQYF. CDR3 in DNA: TGTGCCAGCAGGACAGGGCCGGGGGATACGCAGTATTTT. J is TRBJ2-3 and V is TRBV6-5; 7 bases agree with TRBD1. The ends lost 6 bases at V and 6 bases at J; junction bases unmatched: 6. The V gene's germline CDR1 is MNHEY and CDR2 SVGAGI. The CDR3 has 13 residues.

Written as DNA, the CDR3 is TGTGCCACCCGTGCAGATGGGAACACCGGGGAGCTGTTTTTT. Translation: CATRADGNTGELFF. The V and J genes are TRBV25-1 and TRBJ2-2; D gene unclear. Germline values: CDR1 MGHDK, CDR2 SYGVNS. V dropped 10 bases and J dropped 1 base, with 13 bases sitting between them. CDR3 length: 14 residues.

The chain couples TRBV28 to TRBJ1-4; D uncertain. This CDR3 has 14 residues. V was trimmed by 3 bases and J by 6 bases, leaving 11 bases between them. Germline assignment: CDR1 MDHEN and CDR2 SYDVKM. The CDR3: CASSFVADHEKLFF. CDR3 coding DNA: TGTGCCAGCAGTTTCGTCGCAGATCATGAAAAACTGTTTTTT.

The J gene is TRBJ2-1, the V gene TRBV20-1; D is ambiguous. CDR3 length: 11 amino acids. The V end was cut by 2 bases, the J end by 5 bases, with 4 bases between. CDR1 and CDR2 from the germline V gene are DFQATT and SNEGSKA (reference sequence). CDR3 in amino acids: CSARNNNEQFF. CDR3 coding DNA: TGCAGTGCTAGAAATAACAATGAGCAGTTCTTC.

Here the CDR3 DNA reads TGTGCCAGCAGCGTTCTAGCGGGAGGAAGCGACGAGCAGTACTTC. As protein: CASSVLAGGSDEQYF. V usage is TRBV11-1 and J usage is TRBJ2-7; 11 bases are shared with TRBD2. Trimming at V came to 5 bases and at J to 5 bases, leaving 8 bases not matched to a gene. CDR1 and CDR2 from the germline V gene are SGHAT and FQDESV (reference sequence). CDR3 length: 15 residues.

The chain couples TRBV5-1 to TRBJ2-7, with 10 bases lining up with TRBD1. Germline CDR1 SGHRS, CDR2 YFSETQ. J was trimmed by 3 bases and V by 0 bases; bases with no gene match: 3. The CDR3 has 15 residues. The CDR3 DNA reads TGCGCCAGCAGCTTGGTGGGGACAGGGGTCTACGAGCAGTACTTC. Translated, it gives CASSLVGTGVYEQYF.

This clone was seen just once. The rearrangement links TRBV23-1 to TRBJ1-1, with no clear D. TRBV23-1 is marked as an open reading frame, function uncertain. The CDR3 contains 17 residues. Trimming removed 3 bases at V and 0 bases at J, with 17 bases between. The CDR3 DNA is TGCGCCAGCAGTCAGACTCCTCGGGTACGGTTGAACACTGAAGCTTTCTTT. Amino acid sequence: CASSQTPRVRLNTEAFF.

V gene TRBV7-9 combines with J gene TRBJ2-5, with TRBD2 matching over 11 bases. Trimming cost V 5 bases and J 5 bases; bases outside gene matches: 7. This CDR3 has 15 amino acids. Germline V gene sequence: CDR1 SEHNR, CDR2 FQNEAQ (reference sequence). For the CDR3, the DNA is TGTGCCAGCAGCAAACTAGCGGGAGTAAGGGAGACCCAGTACTTC. Residues: CASSKLAGVRETQYF.

The chain employs TRBV4-1 and TRBJ2-7; D might be TRBD2 (5 bases). Germline V gene sequence: CDR1 MGHRA, CDR2 YSYEKL. This CDR3 has 15 residues. Trimming shortened V by 2 bases and J by 6 bases, and 17 bases separated the two germline ends. The CDR3 DNA reads TGCGCCAGCAGCCAACCTAGGGAGCTAGCCCGCGAGCAGTACTTC. The encoded protein is CASSQPRELAREQYF.